This T cell receptor (beta chain) was recorded in a study of T-cell memory formation after mild COVID-19. On the study more broadly: Clustering of TCRs was largely donor specific. General observations from the study: Second-wave clones peaking on day 37 lacked confirmed SARS-CoV-2 specificity.

To note about this clonotype: Its cognate antigen is unknown.

TCRdb recomputed calls from the 5' RACE reads with MiXCR, one row per CDR3 protein. The data hold 190,000 or so distinct CDR3 sequences, with about a fifth observed a single time. The sample was PBMCs or a T cell subset sorted from them (not recorded which). This clonotype was obtained from an adult woman who had mild COVID-19 (a few samples of this study predate the infection). Cell type and time point are not known.

CDR3 nucleotides: TGCGCCAGCAGCCAAGAATGGGGTAGCACAGATACGCAGTATTTT. It is translated as CASSQEWGSTDTQYF. This chain links TRBV4-3 with TRBJ2-3; D is unclear. V was trimmed by 0 bases and J by 0 bases, leaving 7 bases between them. The germline V gene encodes CDR1 LGHNA and CDR2 YSLEER. The CDR3 consists of 15 residues.